These 32 T cell receptor beta chains share one sample of origin, sequenced in a study of patients and donors after allogeneic stem cell transplantation. A single record per CDR3 protein comes from TCRdb applying MiXCR to the RT-PCR reads. The sample lists tens of thousands of distinct CDR3 sequences, about 48% seen once, with under 70% in the top ten. The sample consisted of blood, either unsorted or a sorted T cell fraction (not recorded which). Source of these receptors: a human donor who was either an allogeneic HSCT recipient or a stem cell or donor lymphocyte infusion donor (not recorded which). It is not recorded whose cells these are; they may come from a transplant donor.

The chain recombines TRBV20-1 with TRBJ2-1; TRBD2 matches at 9 bases. The germline V gene encodes CDR1 DFQATT and CDR2 SNEGSKA (reference sequence). The V and J ends lost 6 bases and 4 bases, in that order; junction bases with no gene match: 7. The CDR3 runs to 14 residues. The CDR3 loop is CSAKGLAMYNEQFF. In DNA, the CDR3 is TGCAGTGCAAAAGGACTAGCGATGTACAATGAGCAGTTCTTC.

The chain employs TRBV20-1 and TRBJ1-2, with D unresolved. CDR1 and CDR2 (germline): DFQATT, SNEGSKA (reference sequence). This CDR3 is built from 13 residues. With 5 bases removed from V and 5 bases from J, the gap between germline ends came to 15 bases. The CDR3: CSAPVGGIYGYTF. DNA for the CDR3: TGCAGTGCTCCCGTGGGAGGAATATATGGCTACACCTTC.

This clonotype was observed a few times. V and J are TRBV25-1 and TRBJ2-2; D gene uncertain. The CDR3 contains 13 residues. Germline CDR1 MGHDK, CDR2 SYGVNS. V was pared by 6 bases and J by 0 bases, with 5 bases between. The CDR3: CASRLPNTGELFF. The CDR3 nucleotides are TGTGCCAGCAGACTACCGAACACCGGGGAGCTGTTTTTT.

This clonotype was found once. The chain links TRBV7-6 to TRBJ1-3; TRBD1 is a possible D gene (5 bases). The ends were cut back, 0 bases at V and 2 bases at J, with 11 bases in the middle. CDR3 length: 16 amino acids. Germline V gene sequence: CDR1 SGHVS, CDR2 FNYEAQ. CDR3 protein: CASSLAGREAGNTIYF. The CDR3 nucleotides read TGTGCCAGCAGCTTAGCGGGCAGGGAAGCTGGAAACACCATATATTTT. The full variable domain, with the rest looked up from reference TRBV7-6 and TRBJ1-3, is GAGVSQSPRYKVTKRGQDVALRCDPISGHVSLYWYRQALGQGPEFLTYFNYEAQQDKSGLPNDRFSAERPEGSISTLTIQRTEQRDSAMYRCASSLAGREAGNTIYFGEGSWLTVV.

This clonotype came up a few times. This chain links TRBV5-1 with TRBJ1-2; D perhaps matches TRBD1 (6 bases). From germline, CDR1 is SGHRS and CDR2 YFSETQ. This CDR3 spans 15 amino acids. V lost 1 base, J lost 0 bases, and 10 bases lay in between. This CDR3 reads CASSLSRTANYGYTF. CDR3 nucleotide sequence: TGCGCCAGCAGCTTGTCCCGGACAGCTAACTATGGCTACACCTTC.

The chain recombines TRBV28 with TRBJ1-2; 7 bases line up with TRBD1. The CDR3 totals 16 residues. The V gene's germline CDR1 is MDHEN and CDR2 SYDVKM. The V segment lost 5 bases and the J segment 2 bases; nucleotides outside the gene matches: 11. The CDR3 is CASSGQAGGLNYGYTF. The CDR3 nucleotides are TGTGCCAGCAGTGGACAGGCGGGTGGTTTAAACTATGGCTACACCTTC.

In its sample, this clonotype was seen a few times. J is TRBJ1-4 and V is TRBV20-1; D unresolved. The CDR3 sequence is 16 residues long. V lost 3 bases to trimming and J lost 8 bases, with 22 bases between them. Germline values: CDR1 DFQATT, CDR2 SNEGSKA (reference sequence). CDR3 region: CSASHLEPIIGEKLFF. The CDR3 nucleotides are TGCAGTGCTAGTCACTTAGAACCCATAATTGGAGAAAAACTGTTTTTT.

The chain employs TRBV12-3 or TRBV12-4 and TRBJ1-5; tentatively, D is TRBD1 (5 bases). The CDR3 covers 14 residues. V dropped 5 bases and J dropped 4 bases, with 12 bases sitting between them. The CDR3: CASSQGRRNQPQHF. The CDR3 DNA reads as TGTGCCAGCAGTCAGGGACGGCGGAATCAGCCCCAGCATTTT.

The genes are TRBV5-1 and TRBJ1-2; D call uncertain. CDR1 and CDR2 from the germline V gene are SGHRS and YFSETQ. CDR3 length equals 14 residues. Trimming removed 4 bases at V and 4 bases at J, with 14 bases between. Here the CDR3 DNA reads TGCGCCAGCAGCGTGGACGCGATCCGCTATGGCTACACCTTC. It yields the protein CASSVDAIRYGYTF.

This clonotype was counted a single time. This chain connects TRBV4-1 to TRBJ2-7; D possibly corresponds to TRBD1 (5 bases). Trimming removed 1 base from V and 3 bases from J, with 19 bases in between. Germline V gene sequence: CDR1 MGHRA, CDR2 YSYEKL. The CDR3 runs to 17 residues. CDR3 residues: CASSQGWVGQVLYEQYF. For the CDR3, the DNA is TGCGCCAGCAGCCAAGGATGGGTTGGACAAGTCCTCTACGAGCAGTACTTC.

The sample holds a few counts of this clonotype. The chain is built from TRBV11-2 and TRBJ1-1; no definite D call. Per the germline V gene, CDR1 is SGHAT and CDR2 is FQNNGV. This CDR3 has 15 amino acids. V lost 0 bases and J lost 4, with 12 bases in between. The chain's CDR3 is CASSLDRMVGTEAFF. CDR3 DNA sequence: TGTGCCAGCAGCTTAGATCGGATGGTTGGCACTGAAGCTTTCTTT.

This clonotype showed up just a few times. This chain uses TRBV19 with TRBJ1-5; D not resolved. Germline assignment: CDR1 LNHDA and CDR2 SQIVND (reference sequence). The CDR3 extends over 13 amino acids. The V end lost 5 bases, the J end lost 2 bases, and 7 bases lay between the germline ends. The CDR3 reads CASSWAGNQPQHF. CDR3 nucleotide sequence: TGTGCCAGTAGTTGGGCGGGCAATCAGCCCCAGCATTTT.

This clonotype was recorded a few times. V gene TRBV7-2 combines with J gene TRBJ1-3; D is perhaps TRBD1 (5 bases). The germline V gene has CDR1 SGHTA and CDR2 FQGNSA. Deletions cut 5 bases from V and 5 bases from J, with 19 bases between. CDR3 size: 16 residues. CDR3 in DNA: TGTGCCAGCAGCATCGTGGACACCCAATCGAGAAACACCATATATTTT. Amino acids: CASSIVDTQSRNTIYF.

This clonotype came up a few times. The chain links TRBV4-2 to TRBJ1-3; D perhaps matches TRBD1 (6 bases). This CDR3 is built from 15 residues. The V and J ends lost 0 bases and 5 bases respectively, with 11 bases between them. Germline CDR1 LGHNA, CDR2 YNFKEQ. In DNA form, the CDR3 reads TGTGCCAGCAGCCAAGAGGCAGGGGAGCGAAACACCATATATTTT. Translated: CASSQEAGERNTIYF.

This chain links TRBV6-5 with TRBJ1-6; D gene uncertain. Germline values: CDR1 MNHEY, CDR2 SVGAGI. This CDR3 has 17 amino acids. The V gene lost 2 bases and the J gene lost 10 bases, with 21 bases spanning the gap. The CDR3 here is CASSYARGMALLSPLHF. CDR3 sequence (DNA): TGTGCCAGCAGTTACGCGCGTGGAATGGCGTTGCTCTCACCCCTCCACTTT.

The V call is TRBV3-1, the J call TRBJ2-1, with D perhaps TRBD1 (5 bases). The CDR3 spans 13 residues. The V gene lost 6 bases and the J gene lost 6 bases, with 12 bases spanning the gap. Germline V gene data show CDR1 as LGHDT and CDR2 as YNNKEL (reference sequence). The CDR3 spells CASRDTGRNEQFF. The CDR3 DNA reads as TGTGCCAGCAGAGACACAGGCCGCAATGAGCAGTTCTTC.

The chain links TRBV29-1 to TRBJ2-5; tentative D call: TRBD2 (5 bases). Trimming cost V 7 bases and J 3 bases, with 12 bases left between them. The CDR3 sequence is 12 residues long. Germline lookup yields CDR1 SQVTM and CDR2 ANQGSEA. The CDR3 DNA reads as TGCAGCGCCGTGTTGAGGGAAGAGACCCAGTACTTC. It codes for CSAVLREETQYF.

The chain employs TRBV19 and TRBJ1-2; tentatively, D is TRBD1 (5 bases). V lost 5 bases, J lost 4 bases, and 20 bases lay in between. The V gene's germline CDR1 is LNHDA and CDR2 SQIVND (reference sequence). The length of the CDR3 is 16 residues. The CDR3 sequence is CASSEPTAWGLYGYTF. CDR3 in DNA: TGTGCCAGTAGTGAACCGACAGCCTGGGGTCTCTATGGCTACACCTTC.

This chain joins TRBV6-6 and TRBJ2-1; tentatively, D is TRBD1 (5 bases). V lost 7 bases and J 15 bases, leaving 25 bases between the germline ends. The CDR3 is 14 residues long. Germline loops: CDR1 MNHNY, CDR2 SVGAGI (reference sequence). CDR3: CASTLTGQGVFGFF. The CDR3 region has the DNA TGTGCCAGCACCTTAACTGGGCAGGGTGTGTTCGGGTTCTTC.

This clonotype has a handful of counts. This sequence joins TRBV7-6 and TRBJ1-2; 8 bases fit TRBD1. The CDR3 runs 15 residues. V lost 5 bases, J lost 8 bases, and 13 bases stayed unmatched. Germline CDR1 SGHVS, CDR2 FNYEAQ. The CDR3 sequence is CASSPTPDRERGYTF. The CDR3 DNA reads as TGTGCCAGCAGCCCCACCCCGGACAGGGAAAGGGGCTACACCTTC.

The chain links TRBV3-1 to TRBJ1-6; D may be TRBD1 (5 bases). There are 16 residues in the CDR3. V dropped 6 bases and J dropped 9 bases, with 21 bases sitting between them. CDR1 and CDR2 from the germline V gene are LGHDT and YNNKEL (reference sequence). This CDR3 reads CASSAPGLLPGSPLHF. The CDR3 bases are TGTGCCAGCAGTGCGCCAGGGCTGCTCCCCGGTTCACCCCTCCACTTT.

This clonotype was seen a few times. V and J are TRBV12-3 or TRBV12-4 and TRBJ1-5, with TRBD1 identical over 11 bases. The CDR3 has 19 amino acids. The J segment lost 2 bases and the V segment lost 5 bases, leaving 14 bases of the junction unmatched. The chain's CDR3 is CASSPTRDRGIGGNQPQHF. The CDR3 DNA reads TGTGCCAGCAGTCCTACCCGGGACAGGGGGATTGGGGGCAATCAGCCCCAGCATTTT.

V and J are TRBV21-1 and TRBJ1-2. TRBV21-1 is assigned pseudogene status. This CDR3 contains 12 residues. CDR3: CASSNGADGYTF. The CDR3 DNA is TGTGCCAGCAGCAACGGTGCTGATGGCTACACCTTC.

This clonotype has just a few counts. The rearrangement uses TRBV20-1 and TRBJ1-1; possibly TRBD1 for D (5 bases). The V and J ends lost 6 bases and 2 bases respectively, with 13 bases between them. This CDR3 region has 13 residues. Per germline, CDR1 DFQATT and CDR2 SNEGSKA (reference sequence). CDR3 coding DNA: TGCAGTGCGGGCGAGACAGTTAACACTGAAGCTTTCTTT. Translation: CSAGETVNTEAFF.

This clonotype was detected only a few times. The chain couples TRBV27 to TRBJ1-6; no definite D call. The germline V gene encodes CDR1 MNHEY and CDR2 SMNVEV (reference sequence). The CDR3 contains 12 residues. V was cut by 6 bases and J by 5 bases, with 5 bases left in between. CDR3 region: CASRINNSPLHF. DNA for the CDR3: TGTGCCAGCAGAATCAATAATTCACCCCTCCACTTT.

This chain uses TRBV7-2 with TRBJ2-2, with 7 nucleotides matching TRBD2. Germline trimming cut 5 bases from V and 6 bases from J; bases unmatched to any gene: 6. This CDR3 has 14 amino acids. Germline CDR1 SGHTA, CDR2 FQGNSA. The CDR3 DNA reads as TGTGCCAGCAGCCGAGGACTAGTAGCCGGGGAGCTGTTTTTT. Protein sequence: CASSRGLVAGELFF.

V is TRBV20-1 and J is TRBJ1-1; D is unclear. Per germline, CDR1 DFQATT and CDR2 SNEGSKA (reference sequence). V lost 2 bases and J 1 base, leaving 14 bases between the germline ends. CDR3 length equals 15 residues. CDR3 loop: CSARPPRTGNTEAFF. In DNA, the CDR3 is TGCAGTGCTAGACCGCCGAGGACGGGGAACACTGAAGCTTTCTTT.

The sample holds a few counts of this clonotype. The CDR3 region has the DNA TGTGCCAGCAGCTCAACAGGGGCCGCACATCAGCCCCAGCATTTT. Protein: CASSSTGAAHQPQHF. The chain is built from TRBV11-2 and TRBJ1-5; 7 bases map to TRBD1. CDR1 and CDR2 from the germline V gene are SGHAT and FQNNGV. V shed 4 bases and J 5 bases; nucleotides not matched to a gene: 8. There are 15 residues in the CDR3.

The V and J genes are TRBV4-2 and TRBJ1-2; 8 bases align to TRBD1. Losses at the gene ends were 3 bases for V and 14 bases for J; bases not matched to a gene: 8. The germline V gene has CDR1 LGHNA and CDR2 YNFKEQ. This CDR3 is built from 12 residues. The CDR3 here is CASSQSGGAETF. CDR3 DNA sequence: TGTGCCAGCAGCCAGTCAGGGGGCGCGGAGACCTTC.

Only one count was recorded for this clonotype. The chain joins TRBV6-5 to TRBJ2-1; TRBD1 matches 9 bases. This CDR3 is 14 amino acids long. Germline V CDR1 and CDR2: MNHEY, SVGAGI. Trimming took 4 bases from V and 6 from J; bases not matched to a gene: 4. The CDR3 spells CASSSDRGANEQFF. CDR3 bases: TGTGCCAGCAGTTCTGACAGGGGGGCCAATGAGCAGTTCTTC.

This clonotype was picked up a small number of times. The chain employs TRBV4-2 and TRBJ1-6, with D possibly being TRBD1 (5 bases). CDR3 length equals 14 residues. Trimming left V 3 bases short and J 7 bases short, with 10 bases between. Germline assignment: CDR1 LGHNA and CDR2 YNFKEQ. The CDR3 loop is CASSQVGGNSPLHF. In nucleotides, the CDR3 is TGTGCCAGCAGCCAGGTTGGGGGGAATTCACCCCTCCACTTT.

The chain carries TRBV18 and TRBJ1-4, with 7 bases that match TRBD1. The length of the CDR3 is 16 residues. Germline V gene lookup returns CDR1 KGHSH and CDR2 LQKENI. V shed 1 base and J 0 bases; nucleotides not matched to a gene: 2. CDR3 amino acids: CASSPRDRSTNEKLFF. The CDR3 region has the DNA TGTGCCAGCTCACCACGGGACAGATCAACTAATGAAAAACTGTTTTTT.